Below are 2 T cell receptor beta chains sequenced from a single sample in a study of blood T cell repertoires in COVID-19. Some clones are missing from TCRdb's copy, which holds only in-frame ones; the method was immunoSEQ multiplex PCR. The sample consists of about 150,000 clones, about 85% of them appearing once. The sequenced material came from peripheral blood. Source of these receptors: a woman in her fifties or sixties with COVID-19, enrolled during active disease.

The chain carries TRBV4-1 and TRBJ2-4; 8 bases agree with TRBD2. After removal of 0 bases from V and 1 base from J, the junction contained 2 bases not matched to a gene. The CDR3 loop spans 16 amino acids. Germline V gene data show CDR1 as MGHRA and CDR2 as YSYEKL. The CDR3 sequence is CASSQEVAGAKNIQYF. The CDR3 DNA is TGCGCCAGCAGCCAAGAGGTAGCGGGGGCCAAAAACATTCAGTACTTC.

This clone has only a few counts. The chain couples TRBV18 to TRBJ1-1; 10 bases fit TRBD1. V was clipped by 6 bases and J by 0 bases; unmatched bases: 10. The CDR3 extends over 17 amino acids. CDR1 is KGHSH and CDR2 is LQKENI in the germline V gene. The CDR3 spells CASSPAGTGVLNTEAFF. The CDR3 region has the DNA TGTGCCAGCTCCCCGGCGGGGACAGGGGTATTGAACACTGAAGCTTTCTTT.